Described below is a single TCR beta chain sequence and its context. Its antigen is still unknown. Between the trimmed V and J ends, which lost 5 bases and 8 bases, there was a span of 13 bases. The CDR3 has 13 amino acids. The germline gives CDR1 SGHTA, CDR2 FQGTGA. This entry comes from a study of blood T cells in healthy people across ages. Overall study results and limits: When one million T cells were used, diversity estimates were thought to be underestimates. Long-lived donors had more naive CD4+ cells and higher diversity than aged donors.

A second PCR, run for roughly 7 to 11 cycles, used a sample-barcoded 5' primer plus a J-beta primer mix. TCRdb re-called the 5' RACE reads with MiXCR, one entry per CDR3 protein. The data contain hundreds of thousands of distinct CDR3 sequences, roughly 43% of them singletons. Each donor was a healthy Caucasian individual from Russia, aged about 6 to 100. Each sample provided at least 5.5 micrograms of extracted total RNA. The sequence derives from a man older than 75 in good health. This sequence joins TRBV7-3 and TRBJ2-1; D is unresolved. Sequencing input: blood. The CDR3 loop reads CASSPLTQDEQFF. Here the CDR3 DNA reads TGTGCCAGCAGCCCATTAACTCAGGATGAGCAGTTCTTC. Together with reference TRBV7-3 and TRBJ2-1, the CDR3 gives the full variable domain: GAGVSQTPSNKVTEKGKYVELRCDPISGHTALYWYRQSLGQGPEFLIYFQGTGAADDSGLPNDRFFAVRPEGSVSTLKIQRTERGDSAVYLCASSPLTQDEQFFGPGTRLTVL.